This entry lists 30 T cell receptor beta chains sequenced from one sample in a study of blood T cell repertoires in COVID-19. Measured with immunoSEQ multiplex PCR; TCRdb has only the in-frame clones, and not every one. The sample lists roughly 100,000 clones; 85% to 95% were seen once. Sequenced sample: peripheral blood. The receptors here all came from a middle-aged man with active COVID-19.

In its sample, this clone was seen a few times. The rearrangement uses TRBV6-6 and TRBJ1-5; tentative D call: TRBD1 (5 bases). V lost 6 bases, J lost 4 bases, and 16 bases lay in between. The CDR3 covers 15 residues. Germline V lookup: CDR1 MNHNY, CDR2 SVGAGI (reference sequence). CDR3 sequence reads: CASRSTDQLNQPQHF. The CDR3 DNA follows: TGTGCCAGCAGGTCGACAGACCAATTGAATCAGCCCCAGCATTTT.

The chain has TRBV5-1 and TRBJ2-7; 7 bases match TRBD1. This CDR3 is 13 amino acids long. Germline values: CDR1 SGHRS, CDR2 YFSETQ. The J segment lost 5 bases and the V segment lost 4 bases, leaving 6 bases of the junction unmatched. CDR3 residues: CASSVSGQNEQYF. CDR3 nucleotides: TGCGCCAGCAGCGTGTCGGGACAGAACGAGCAGTACTTC.

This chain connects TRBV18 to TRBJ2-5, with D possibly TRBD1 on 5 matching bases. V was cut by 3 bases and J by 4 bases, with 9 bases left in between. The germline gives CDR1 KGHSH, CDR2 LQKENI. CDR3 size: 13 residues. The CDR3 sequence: CASSPSGLETQYF. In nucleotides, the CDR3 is TGTGCCAGCTCACCGTCAGGGTTAGAGACCCAGTACTTC.

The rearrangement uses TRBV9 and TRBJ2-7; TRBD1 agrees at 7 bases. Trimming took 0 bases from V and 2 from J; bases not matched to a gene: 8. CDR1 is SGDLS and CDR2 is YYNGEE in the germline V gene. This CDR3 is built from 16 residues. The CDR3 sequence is CASSVDPAGTAYEQYF. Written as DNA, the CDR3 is TGTGCCAGCAGCGTAGACCCAGCCGGGACAGCCTACGAGCAGTACTTC.

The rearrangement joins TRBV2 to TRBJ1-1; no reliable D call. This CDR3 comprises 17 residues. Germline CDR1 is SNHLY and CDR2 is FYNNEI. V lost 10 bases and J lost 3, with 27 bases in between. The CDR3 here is CATTRGNNRLVDTEAFF. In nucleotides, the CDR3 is TGTGCCACCACCCGGGGTAACAATCGTTTGGTGGACACTGAAGCTTTCTTT.

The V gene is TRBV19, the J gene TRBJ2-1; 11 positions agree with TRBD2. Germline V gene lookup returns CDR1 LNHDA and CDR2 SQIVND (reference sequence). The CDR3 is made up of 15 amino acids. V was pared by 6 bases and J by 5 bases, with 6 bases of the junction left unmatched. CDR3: CASSQSSGRNNEQFF. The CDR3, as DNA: TGTGCCAGTAGCCAATCTAGCGGGAGGAACAATGAGCAGTTCTTC. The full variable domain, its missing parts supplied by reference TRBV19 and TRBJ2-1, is DGGITQSPKYLFRKEGQNVTLSCEQNLNHDAMYWYRQDPGQGLRLIYYSQIVNDFQKGDIAEGYSVSREKKESFPLTVTSAQKNPTAFYLCASSQSSGRNNEQFFGPGTRLTVL.

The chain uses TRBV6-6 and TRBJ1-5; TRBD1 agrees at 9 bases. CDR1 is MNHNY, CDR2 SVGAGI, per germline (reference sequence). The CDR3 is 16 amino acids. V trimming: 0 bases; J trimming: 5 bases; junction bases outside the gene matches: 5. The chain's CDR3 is CASSYSTGTGYQPQHF. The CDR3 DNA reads TGTGCCAGCAGTTACTCGACCGGGACAGGGTATCAGCCCCAGCATTTT.

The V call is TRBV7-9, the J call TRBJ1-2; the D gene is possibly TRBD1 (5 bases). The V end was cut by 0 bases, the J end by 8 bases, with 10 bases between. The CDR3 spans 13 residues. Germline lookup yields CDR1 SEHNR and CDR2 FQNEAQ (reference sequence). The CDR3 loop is CASSLARGWGYTF. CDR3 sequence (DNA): TGTGCCAGCAGCTTAGCGCGGGGGTGGGGCTACACCTTC.

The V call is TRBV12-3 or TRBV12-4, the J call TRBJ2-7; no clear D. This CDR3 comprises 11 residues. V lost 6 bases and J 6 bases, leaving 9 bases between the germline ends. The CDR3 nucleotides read TGTGCCAGCAGGAGCTACGCCGAGCAGTACTTC. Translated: CASRSYAEQYF.

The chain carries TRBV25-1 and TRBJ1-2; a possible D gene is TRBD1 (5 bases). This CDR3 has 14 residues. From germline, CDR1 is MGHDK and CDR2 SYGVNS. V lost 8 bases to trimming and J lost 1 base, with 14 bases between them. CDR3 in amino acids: CASRPSGVNYGYTF. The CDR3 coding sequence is TGTGCCAGCCGTCCCTCGGGGGTTAACTATGGCTACACCTTC.

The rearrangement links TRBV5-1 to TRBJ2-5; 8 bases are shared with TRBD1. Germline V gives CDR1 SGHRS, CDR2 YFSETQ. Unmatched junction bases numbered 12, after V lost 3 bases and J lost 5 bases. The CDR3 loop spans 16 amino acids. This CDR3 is CASSSDPTGVGETQYF. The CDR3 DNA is TGCGCCAGCAGCTCCGACCCGACAGGGGTGGGGGAGACCCAGTACTTC. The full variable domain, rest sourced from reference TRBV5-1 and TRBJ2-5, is KAGVTQTPRYLIKTRGQQVTLSCSPISGHRSVSWYQQTPGQGLQFLFEYFSETQRNKGNFPGRFSGRQFSNSRSEMNVSTLELGDSALYLCASSSDPTGVGETQYFGPGTRLLVL.

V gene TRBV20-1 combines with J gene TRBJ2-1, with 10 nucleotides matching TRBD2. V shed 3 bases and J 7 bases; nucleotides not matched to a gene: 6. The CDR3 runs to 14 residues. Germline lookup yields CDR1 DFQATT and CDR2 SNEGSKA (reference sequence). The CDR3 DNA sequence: TGCAGTGCTAGTAGAGCGGGAGGGCCTAATGAGCAGTTCTTC. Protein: CSASRAGGPNEQFF.

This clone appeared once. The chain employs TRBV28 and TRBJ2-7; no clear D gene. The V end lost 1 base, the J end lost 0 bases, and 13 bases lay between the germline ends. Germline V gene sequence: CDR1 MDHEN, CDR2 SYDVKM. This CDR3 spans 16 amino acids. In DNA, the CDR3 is TGTGCCAGCAGTTTATTACTCTTCACCGGCTCCTACGAGCAGTACTTC. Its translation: CASSLLLFTGSYEQYF.

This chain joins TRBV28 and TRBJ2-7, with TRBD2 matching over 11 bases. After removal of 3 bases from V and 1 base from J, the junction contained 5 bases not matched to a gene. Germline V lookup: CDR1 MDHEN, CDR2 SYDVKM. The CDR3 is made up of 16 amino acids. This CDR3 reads CASSFLAGGPSYEQYF. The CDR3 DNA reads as TGTGCCAGCAGTTTCCTAGCGGGAGGACCGTCCTACGAGCAGTACTTC. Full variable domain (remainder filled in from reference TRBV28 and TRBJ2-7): DVKVTQSSRYLVKRTGEKVFLECVQDMDHENMFWYRQDPGLGLRLIYFSYDVKMKEKGDIPEGYSVSREKKERFSLILESASTNQTSMYLCASSFLAGGPSYEQYFGPGTRLTVT.

CDR3 DNA: TGTGCCAGCAGTCACCCCCATGGAACTAGCGGCACAGATACGCAGTATTTT. Translated: CASSHPHGTSGTDTQYF. The V and J genes are TRBV6-6 and TRBJ2-3; 7 bases line up with TRBD2. V lost 5 bases, J lost 1 base, and 12 bases stayed unmatched. Germline V lookup: CDR1 MNHNY, CDR2 SVGAGI (reference sequence). There are 17 residues in the CDR3.

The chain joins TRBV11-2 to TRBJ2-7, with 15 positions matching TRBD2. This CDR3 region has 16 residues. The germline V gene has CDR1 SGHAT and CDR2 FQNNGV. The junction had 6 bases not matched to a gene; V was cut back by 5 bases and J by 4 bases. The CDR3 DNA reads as TGTGCCAGCAGCCAGGGACTAGCGGGAGGTTCGTACGAGCAGTACTTC. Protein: CASSQGLAGGSYEQYF.

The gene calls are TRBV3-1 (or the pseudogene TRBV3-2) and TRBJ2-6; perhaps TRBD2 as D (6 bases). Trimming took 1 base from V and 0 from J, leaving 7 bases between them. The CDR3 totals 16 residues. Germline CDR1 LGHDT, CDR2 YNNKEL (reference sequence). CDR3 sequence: CASSQGRGSGANVLTF. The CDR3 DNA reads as TGTGCCAGCAGCCAAGGGCGGGGCTCTGGGGCCAACGTCCTGACTTTC.

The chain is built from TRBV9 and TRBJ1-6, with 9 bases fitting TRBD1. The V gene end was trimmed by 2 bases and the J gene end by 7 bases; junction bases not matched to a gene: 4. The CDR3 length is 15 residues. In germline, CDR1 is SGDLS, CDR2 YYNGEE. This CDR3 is CASSVLGTGNSPLHF. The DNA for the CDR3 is TGTGCCAGCAGCGTCCTAGGGACAGGGAATTCACCCCTCCACTTT.

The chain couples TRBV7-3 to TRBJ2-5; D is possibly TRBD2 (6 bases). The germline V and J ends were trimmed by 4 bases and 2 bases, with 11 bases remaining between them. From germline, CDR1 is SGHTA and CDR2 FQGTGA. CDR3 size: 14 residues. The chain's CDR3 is CASSYTGGQETQYF. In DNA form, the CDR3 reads TGTGCCAGCAGCTACACCGGGGGACAAGAGACCCAGTACTTC.

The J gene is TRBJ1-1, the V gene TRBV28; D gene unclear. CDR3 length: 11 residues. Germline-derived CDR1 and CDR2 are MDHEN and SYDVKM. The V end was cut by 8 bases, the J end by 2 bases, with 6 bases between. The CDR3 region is CASLRNTEAFF. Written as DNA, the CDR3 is TGTGCCAGCCTGCGAAACACTGAAGCTTTCTTT.

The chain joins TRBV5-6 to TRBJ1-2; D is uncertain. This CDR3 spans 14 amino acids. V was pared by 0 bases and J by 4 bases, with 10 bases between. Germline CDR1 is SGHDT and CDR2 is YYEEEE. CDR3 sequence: CASSLGTDFYGYTF. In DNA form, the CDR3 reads TGTGCCAGCAGCTTGGGAACAGATTTCTATGGCTACACCTTC. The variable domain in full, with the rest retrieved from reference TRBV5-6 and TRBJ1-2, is DAGVTQSPTHLIKTRGQQVTLRCSPKSGHDTVSWYQQALGQGPQFIFQYYEEEERQRGNFPDRFSGHQFPNYSSELNVNALLLGDSALYLCASSLGTDFYGYTFGSGTRLTVV.

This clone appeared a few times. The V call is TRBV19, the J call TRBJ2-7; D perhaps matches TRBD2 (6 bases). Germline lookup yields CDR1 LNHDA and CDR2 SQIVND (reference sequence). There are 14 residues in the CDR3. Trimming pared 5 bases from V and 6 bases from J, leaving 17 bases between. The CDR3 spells CASSASSLGGEQYF. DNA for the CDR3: TGTGCCAGTAGTGCGAGTTCGCTCGGGGGCGAGCAGTACTTC. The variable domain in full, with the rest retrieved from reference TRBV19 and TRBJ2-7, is DGGITQSPKYLFRKEGQNVTLSCEQNLNHDAMYWYRQDPGQGLRLIYYSQIVNDFQKGDIAEGYSVSREKKESFPLTVTSAQKNPTAFYLCASSASSLGGEQYFGPGTRLTVT.

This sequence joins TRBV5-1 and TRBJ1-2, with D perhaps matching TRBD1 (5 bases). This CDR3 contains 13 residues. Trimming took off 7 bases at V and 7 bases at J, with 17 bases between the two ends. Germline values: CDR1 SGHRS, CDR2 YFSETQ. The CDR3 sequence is CASASGDAVGYTF. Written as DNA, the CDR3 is TGCGCCAGCGCGTCGGGGGATGCGGTTGGCTACACCTTC.

CDR3 in DNA: TGTGCCAGCAGCTTGGGGGACAGGGGGCCTGTAGATACGCAGTATTTT. It encodes CASSLGDRGPVDTQYF. The chain couples TRBV5-8 to TRBJ2-3, with TRBD1 matching over 12 bases. The V segment lost 0 bases and the J segment 5 bases; nucleotides outside the gene matches: 4. The CDR3 covers 16 residues. In germline, CDR1 is SGHTS, CDR2 YDEGEE.

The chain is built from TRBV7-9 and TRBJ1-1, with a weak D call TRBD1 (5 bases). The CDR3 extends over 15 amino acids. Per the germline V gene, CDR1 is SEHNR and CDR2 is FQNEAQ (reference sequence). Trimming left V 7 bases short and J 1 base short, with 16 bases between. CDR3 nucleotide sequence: TGTGCCAGCACCAACAGTATTCAGGGGAACACTGAAGCTTTCTTT. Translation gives CASTNSIQGNTEAFF.

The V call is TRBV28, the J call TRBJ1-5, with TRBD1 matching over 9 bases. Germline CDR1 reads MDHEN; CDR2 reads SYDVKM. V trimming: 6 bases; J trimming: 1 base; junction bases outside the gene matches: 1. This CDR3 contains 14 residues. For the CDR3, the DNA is TGTGCCAGCAGGGGACAGGGCAGCAATCAGCCCCAGCATTTT. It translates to CASRGQGSNQPQHF.

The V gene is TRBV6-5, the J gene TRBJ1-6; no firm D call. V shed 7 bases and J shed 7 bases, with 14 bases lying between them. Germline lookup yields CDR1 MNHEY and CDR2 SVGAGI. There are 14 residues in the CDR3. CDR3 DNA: TGTGCCAGCACCGTAATGGGCCGGAATTCACCCCTCCACTTT. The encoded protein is CASTVMGRNSPLHF.

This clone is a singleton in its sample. CDR3 nucleotide sequence: TGTGCCAGCAGTTTAACGGGGGTTATCACTGAAGCTTTCTTT. Amino acid sequence: CASSLTGVITEAFF. The V call is TRBV27, the J call TRBJ1-1, with a weak D call TRBD1 (5 bases). Germline CDR1 reads MNHEY; CDR2 reads SMNVEV (reference sequence). V was cut by 2 bases and J by 4 bases, with 11 bases left in between. The CDR3 covers 14 residues.

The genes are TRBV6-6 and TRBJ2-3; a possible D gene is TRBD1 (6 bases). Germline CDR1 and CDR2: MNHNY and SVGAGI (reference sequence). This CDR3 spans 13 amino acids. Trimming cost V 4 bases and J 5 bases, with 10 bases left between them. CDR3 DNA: TGTGCCAGCAGTTTACACAGGGTAGATACGCAGTATTTT. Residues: CASSLHRVDTQYF.

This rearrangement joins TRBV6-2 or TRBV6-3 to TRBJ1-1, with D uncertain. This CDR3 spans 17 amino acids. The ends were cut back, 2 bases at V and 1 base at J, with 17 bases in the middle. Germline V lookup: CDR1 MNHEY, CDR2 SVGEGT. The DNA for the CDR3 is TGTGCCAGCAGTTACCCTCAGAGGACGGACTCGAACACTGAAGCTTTCTTT. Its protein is CASSYPQRTDSNTEAFF.